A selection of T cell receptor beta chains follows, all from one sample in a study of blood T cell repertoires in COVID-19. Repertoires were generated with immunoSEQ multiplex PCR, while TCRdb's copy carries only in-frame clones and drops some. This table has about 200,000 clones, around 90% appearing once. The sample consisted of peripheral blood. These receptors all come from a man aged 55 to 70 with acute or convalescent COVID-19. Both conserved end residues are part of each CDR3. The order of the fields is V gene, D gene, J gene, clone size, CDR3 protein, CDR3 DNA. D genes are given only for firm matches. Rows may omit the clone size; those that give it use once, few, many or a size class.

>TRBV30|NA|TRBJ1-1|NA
CAWTWGGTEAFF
TGTGCCTGGACCTGGGGGGGCACTGAAGCTTTCTTT
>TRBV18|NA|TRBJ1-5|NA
CASSPREYSNQPQHF
TGTGCCAGCTCACCACGGGAGTATAGCAATCAGCCCCAGCATTTT
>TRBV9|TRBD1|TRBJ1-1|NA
CASSKGVGTGGMSTEAFF
TGTGCCAGCAGCAAAGGGGTCGGGACAGGGGGTATGAGCACTGAAGCTTTCTTT
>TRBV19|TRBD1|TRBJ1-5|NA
CASSPGTGDSNQPQHF
TGTGCCAGTAGTCCGGGGACAGGAGATAGCAATCAGCCCCAGCATTTT
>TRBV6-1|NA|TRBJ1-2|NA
CASSELSKNYGYTF
TGTGCCAGCAGTGAACTATCGAAAAACTATGGCTACACCTTC
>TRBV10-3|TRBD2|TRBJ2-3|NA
CAISEGLAGGPTDTQYF
TGTGCCATCAGTGAGGGACTAGCGGGGGGACCCACAGATACGCAGTATTTT
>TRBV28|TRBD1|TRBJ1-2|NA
CASSRLRQGYGYTF
TGTGCCAGCAGTCGGCTCCGACAGGGCTATGGCTACACCTTC
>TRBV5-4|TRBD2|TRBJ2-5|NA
CASSRLAGGQETQYF
TGTGCCAGCAGCCGACTAGCGGGGGGCCAAGAGACCCAGTACTTC
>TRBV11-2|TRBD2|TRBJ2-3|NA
CASSLRLAGGTDTQYF
TGTGCCAGCAGCCTAAGACTAGCGGGGGGGACAGATACGCAGTATTTT
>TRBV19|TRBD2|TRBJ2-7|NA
CASSIVGGGEQYF
TGTGCCAGTAGTATAGTCGGCGGGGGCGAGCAGTACTTC
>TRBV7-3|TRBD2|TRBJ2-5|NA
CASSLGLAGGQETQYF
TGTGCCAGCAGCTTAGGACTAGCGGGGGGACAAGAGACCCAGTACTTC
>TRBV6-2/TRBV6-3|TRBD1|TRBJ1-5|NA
CASSYLGQGLNQPQHF
TGTGCCAGCAGTTACTTAGGACAGGGACTCAATCAGCCCCAGCATTTT
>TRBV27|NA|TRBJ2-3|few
CASSLSYGKTDTQYF
TGTGCCAGCAGTTTATCGTACGGGAAAACAGATACGCAGTATTTT
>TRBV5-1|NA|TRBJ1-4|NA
CASSLGSGRGNEKLFF
TGCGCCAGCAGCTTGGGTAGCGGACGGGGGAATGAAAAACTGTTTTTT
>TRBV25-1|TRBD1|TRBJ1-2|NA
CASSEPGTGSNYGYTF
TGTGCCAGCAGTGAGCCCGGGACAGGGTCTAACTATGGCTACACCTTC
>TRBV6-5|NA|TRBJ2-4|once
CASTQAGVAKNIQYF
TGTGCCAGCACCCAAGCGGGCGTAGCCAAAAACATTCAGTACTTC
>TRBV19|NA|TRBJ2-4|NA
CASRGGTPKNIQYF
TGTGCCAGTAGGGGGGGGACACCCAAAAACATTCAGTACTTC
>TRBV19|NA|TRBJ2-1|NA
CATNVQASSYNEQFF
TGTGCCACTAACGTACAGGCTAGCTCCTACAATGAGCAGTTCTTC
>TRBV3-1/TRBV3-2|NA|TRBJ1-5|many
CASSPGGNQPQHF
TGTGCCAGCAGCCCAGGTGGCAATCAGCCCCAGCATTTT
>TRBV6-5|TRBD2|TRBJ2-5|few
CASSVAGGRKETQYF
TGTGCCAGCTCGGTAGCGGGGGGGCGTAAAGAGACCCAGTACTTC
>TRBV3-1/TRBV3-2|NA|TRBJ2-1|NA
CASSPDVVRNNEQFF
TGTGCCAGCAGCCCCGACGTAGTGCGGAACAATGAGCAGTTCTTC
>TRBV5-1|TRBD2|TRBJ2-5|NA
CASSPDGGGEETQYF
TGCGCCAGCAGCCCGGATGGCGGGGGGGAAGAGACCCAGTACTTC
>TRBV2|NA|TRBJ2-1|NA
CASSEDRGLRNEQFF
TGTGCCAGCAGTGAAGATCGCGGCTTACGGAATGAGCAGTTCTTC
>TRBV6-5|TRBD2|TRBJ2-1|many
CASGKGGLEYNEQFF
TGTGCCAGCGGTAAGGGGGGACTAGAATACAATGAGCAGTTCTTC
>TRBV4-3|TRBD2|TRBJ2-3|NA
CASSRQLAGGTDTQYF
TGCGCCAGCAGCCGCCAACTAGCGGGGGGCACAGATACGCAGTATTTT
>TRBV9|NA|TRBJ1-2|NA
CASSAGLSDRTSYGYTF
TGTGCCAGCAGCGCCGGACTTTCCGACAGGACCTCCTATGGCTACACCTTC
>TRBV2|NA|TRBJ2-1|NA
CASSDPVYNEQFF
TGTGCCAGCAGTGATCCCGTTTACAATGAGCAGTTCTTC
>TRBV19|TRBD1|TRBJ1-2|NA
CASSTRTGGKANYGYTF
TGTGCCAGTAGTACCCGGACAGGGGGGAAAGCTAACTATGGCTACACCTTC
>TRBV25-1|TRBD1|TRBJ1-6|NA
CASSEPGQGDSPLHF
TGTGCCAGCAGTGAACCGGGACAGGGCGACTCACCCCTCCACTTT
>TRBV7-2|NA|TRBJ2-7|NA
CASSFGDNEQYF
TGTGCCAGCAGCTTCGGGGATAACGAGCAGTACTTC
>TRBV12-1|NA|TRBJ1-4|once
CASSPGQGYEKLFF
TGTGCCAGCAGCCCGGGACAGGGCTATGAAAAACTGTTTTTT
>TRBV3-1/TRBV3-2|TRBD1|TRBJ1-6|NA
CASSQERQGPSSYNSPLHF
TGTGCCAGCAGCCAAGAACGACAGGGGCCTAGCTCCTATAATTCACCCCTCCACTTT
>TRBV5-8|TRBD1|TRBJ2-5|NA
CASSDGTGGRAQETQYF
TGTGCCAGCAGCGATGGGACAGGGGGTCGGGCTCAAGAGACCCAGTACTTC
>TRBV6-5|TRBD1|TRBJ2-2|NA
CASSSPGQGNTGELFF
TGTGCCAGCAGTTCCCCGGGACAGGGCAACACCGGGGAGCTGTTTTTT
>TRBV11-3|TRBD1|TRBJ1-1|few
CASSLERPGTAVWDTEAFF
TGTGCCAGCAGCTTAGAGCGCCCCGGGACAGCGGTATGGGACACTGAAGCTTTCTTT
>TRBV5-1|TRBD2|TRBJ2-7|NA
CASSTPGAGTYEQYF
TGCGCCAGCAGCACCCCGGGAGCGGGGACCTACGAGCAGTACTTC
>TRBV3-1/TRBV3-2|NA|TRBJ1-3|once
CASLSGSSGNTIYF
TGTGCCAGTCTGAGCGGTAGCTCTGGAAACACCATATATTTT
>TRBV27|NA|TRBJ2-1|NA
CASSFRQGMFF
TGTGCCAGCAGTTTCCGGCAGGGTATGTTCTTC
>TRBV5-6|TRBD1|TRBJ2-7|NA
CASSLGQGSYEQYF
TGTGCCAGCAGCTTGGGACAGGGCTCCTACGAGCAGTACTTC
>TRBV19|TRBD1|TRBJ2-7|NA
CASSKSRTGLGEQYF
TGTGCCAGTAGTAAGTCGAGGACAGGGCTTGGGGAGCAGTACTTC
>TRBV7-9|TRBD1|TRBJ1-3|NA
CASSSFRTGAGRSGNTIYF
TGTGCCAGCAGCTCCTTTCGGACAGGCGCAGGGAGGTCTGGAAACACCATATATTTT
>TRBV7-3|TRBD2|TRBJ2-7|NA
CASSLGSGDLYEQYF
TGTGCCAGCAGCTTAGGTAGCGGGGATCTCTACGAGCAGTACTTC
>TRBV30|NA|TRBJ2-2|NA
CAWSVGEPNTGELFF
TGTGCCTGGAGTGTAGGAGAGCCAAACACCGGGGAGCTGTTTTTT
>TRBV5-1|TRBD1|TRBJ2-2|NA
CASSLKAGTGGPGELFF
TGCGCCAGCAGCTTGAAAGCCGGGACAGGGGGCCCCGGGGAGCTGTTTTTT
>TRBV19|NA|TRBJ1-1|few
CASSIENRERAFF
TGTGCCAGTAGTATAGAAAACCGGGAACGCGCTTTCTTT
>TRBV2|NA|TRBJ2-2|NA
CASSLASTGELFF
TGTGCCAGCAGTCTAGCGAGCACCGGGGAGCTGTTTTTT
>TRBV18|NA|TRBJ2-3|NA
CASLGSEGRPDTQYF
TGTGCCAGCTTGGGGTCGGAAGGGAGACCAGATACGCAGTATTTT
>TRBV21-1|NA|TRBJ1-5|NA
CASSKGRTGGDQPQHF
TGTGCCAGCAGCAAAGGACGGACAGGGGGCGATCAGCCCCAGCATTTT
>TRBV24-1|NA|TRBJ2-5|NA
CATSARTGVAETQYF
TGTGCCACCAGTGCCCGAACGGGAGTAGCAGAGACCCAGTACTTC
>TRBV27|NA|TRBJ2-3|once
CASSPTRSTARQGDTQYF
TGTGCCAGCAGTCCGACCCGTTCGACAGCTAGGCAGGGAGATACGCAGTATTTT
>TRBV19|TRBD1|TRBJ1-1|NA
CASSIGDRGMNTEAFF
TGTGCCAGTAGTATAGGGGACAGGGGCATGAACACTGAAGCTTTCTTT
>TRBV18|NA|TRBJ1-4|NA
CASSPLGQTTTNEKLFF
TGTGCCAGCTCACCACTGGGACAAACGACAACTAATGAAAAACTGTTTTTT
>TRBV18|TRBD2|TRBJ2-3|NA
CASSPRLAGGRSTDTQYF
TGTGCCAGCTCACCCAGACTAGCGGGGGGGCGTAGCACAGATACGCAGTATTTT
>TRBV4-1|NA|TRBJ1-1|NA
CASSQGGGNTEAFF
TGCGCCAGCAGCCAAGGGGGCGGAAACACTGAAGCTTTCTTT
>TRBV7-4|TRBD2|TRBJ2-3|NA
CASSFQGTSGGPRTDTQYF
TGTGCCAGCAGCTTCCAAGGGACTAGCGGGGGGCCCCGCACAGATACGCAGTATTTT
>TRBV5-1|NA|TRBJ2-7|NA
CASSSAVSYEQYF
TGCGCCAGCAGCTCCGCAGTCTCCTACGAGCAGTACTTC
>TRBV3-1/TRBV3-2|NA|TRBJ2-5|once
CASSQGHGQETQYF
TGTGCCAGCAGCCAAGGGCATGGTCAAGAGACCCAGTACTTC
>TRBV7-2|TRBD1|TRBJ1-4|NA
CASSLDRGNNEKLFF
TGTGCCAGCAGCCTTGACAGGGGGAATAATGAAAAACTGTTTTTT
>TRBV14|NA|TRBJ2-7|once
CASSQAGRNYEQYF
TGTGCCAGCAGCCAAGCTGGCAGAAACTACGAGCAGTACTTC